The following is a T cell receptor (beta chain) sequence with its context. This clonotype occurred a few times. This clone's antigen is unknown. Per-nucleotide qualities are absent, and no much larger clonotype sits a single base away. The TCR beta CDR3 regions were amplified from RNA transcripts. A first-round RT-PCR of the TCR CDR3 used the HTBI primer set with the Qiagen OneStep RT-PCR kit. The libraries were constructed in a second round of multiplex PCR and then size-selected and purified. Libraries were sequenced paired-end with 100 bp reads on an Illumina HiSeq2000. As for how the authors treated the data: SOAPnuke was used to process the raw data, removing reads that contained adapters or uncalled bases, had a mean Phred below 15, or lacked an exact match to the constant primer or identifier. COPE v1.2.5 was used to merge high-quality paired reads, and clonotypes were defined as unique nucleotide sequences. Clonotypes were aligned to IMGT TRBV, TRBD and TRBJ reference segments using MiTCR v1.1. The analysis was restricted to V-J combinations with a frequency above 0.0001, which together covered just over 98% of the repertoires. A TCS score was defined as the ratio of F50 (clonal expansion) to E x V (chaos), with BLOSUM62-based TCRdist applied between CDR3 peptides within each V-J. Welch's t-statistics and random forest reduced several hundred V-J features to 13, which were used in a naive Bayes classifier (R e1071). TCRdb trimmed the raw reads at Q25, called clones with MiXCR and kept productive beta chains. One record per CDR3 amino acid sequence lists the most common genes and DNA. The V and J calls and clone size come from TCRdb's table, not from the authors' own analysis. This sample comprises about 400,000 distinct CDR3 sequences, 20% to 25% of them detected only once. More than 60% of the sample is in the top ten clones.

A patient counted as having stable Graves' hyperthyroidism if no progression to ophthalmopathy occurred over 18 months of follow-up. Hyperthyroidism patients were newly diagnosed, had a disease duration of under 2 months, and were aged 18 to 65 years. The study excluded patients with uncontrolled infections, other autoimmune diseases, pregnancy or lactation. Diagnoses were established on the basis of clinical symptoms, serum thyroxine and TRAb, thyroid ultrasound, and orbital computed tomography. Ficoll-Paque density gradient centrifugation was used to isolate PBMCs from 8.5 to 10 ml of fresh peripheral blood. Total RNA was extracted with Trizol reagent, and quality was checked on an Agilent 2100 Bioanalyzer. V trim: 1 base; J trim: 8 bases; unmatched bases: 5. The CDR3 spans 14 residues, from the cysteine through the phenylalanine. Of all the DNA, just the CDR3 is kept, 42 bases in frame from base 1. CDR1 and CDR2 are drawn from the germline V gene (reference sequence): LNHDA, SQIVND.

This sample is part of a study of T cells in Graves' hyperthyroidism and ophthalmopathy (dated by TCRdb to about 2019). About the study as a whole: Peripheral blood was collected at initial diagnosis, before any treatment. Prospective prediction of ophthalmopathy was tested in an independent validation cohort of fewer than 20 hyperthyroidism patients and 17 patients who later progressed to ophthalmopathy. To identify distinguishing TCR V-J signatures, a discovery cohort of some 99 patients was used, comprising 43 with Graves' ophthalmopathy and some 60 with stable Graves' hyperthyroidism. The paper describes TCR Vbeta CDR3 sequencing of 120 to 150 peripheral blood samples, made up of fewer than 50 ophthalmopathy patients, roughly 75 hyperthyroidism patients and 17 progressor patients. For training and testing, the roughly 97 patients in the discovery cohort were randomly divided in a 7:3 ratio. Thyroid tissue and blood T-cell repertoires from more than 5 Graves' hyperthyroidism patients were also compared in the study. Once sampling was done, hyperthyroidism patients were given methimazole at a starting dose of 30 mg daily, whereas ophthalmopathy patients were given high-dose intravenous methylprednisolone.

General findings and caveats noted by the study authors: A 13 V-J signature model separated ophthalmopathy from stable hyperthyroidism, with approximately 87% sensitivity and about 81% specificity in cross-validation and 80%/75% in testing. Most expanded thyroid clonotypes (frequency above 0.001) were also detected in blood, a finding suggesting that blood repertoires may reflect thyroid immune responses. Sample size was not statistically predetermined, and blinding of investigators to group allocation was not performed. In validation, the model predicted progression to ophthalmopathy with approximately 71% sensitivity and approximately 74% specificity, a median of about six months before onset.

The sample consisted of blood. The chain is assembled from TRBV19 and TRBJ2-1; TRBD2 aligns with 7 central bases. This receptor was identified in a man in his fifties or sixties with Graves' hyperthyroidism. The DNA sequence is as follows: TGTGCCAGTAGTATAGCCCCAGGGAGGGATGAGCAGTTCTTC. Its amino acids are CASSIAPGRDEQFF.